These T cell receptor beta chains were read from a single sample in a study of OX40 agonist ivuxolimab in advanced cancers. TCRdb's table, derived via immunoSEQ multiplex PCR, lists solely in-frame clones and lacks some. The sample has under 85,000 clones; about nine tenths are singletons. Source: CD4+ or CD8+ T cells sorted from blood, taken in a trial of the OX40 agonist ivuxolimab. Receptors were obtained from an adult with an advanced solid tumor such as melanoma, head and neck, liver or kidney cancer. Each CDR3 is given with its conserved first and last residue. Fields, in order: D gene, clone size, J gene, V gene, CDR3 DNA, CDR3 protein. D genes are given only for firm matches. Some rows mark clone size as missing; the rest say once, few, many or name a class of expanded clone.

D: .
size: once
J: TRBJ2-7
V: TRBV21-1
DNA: TGTGCCAGCAGCAAAGGGACAGGACCCTCCTACGAGCAGTACTTC
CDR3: CASSKGTGPSYEQYF

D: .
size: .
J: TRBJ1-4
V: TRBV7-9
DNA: TGTGCCAGCAGCCCTAGAGGAGGGGACTCCCGTGAAAAACTGTTTTTT
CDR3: CASSPRGGDSREKLFF

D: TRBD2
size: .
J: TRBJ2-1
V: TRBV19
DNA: TGTGCCAGTGTTAGAAGCGGGACTGGGAACAGTGAGCAGTTCTTC
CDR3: CASVRSGTGNSEQFF

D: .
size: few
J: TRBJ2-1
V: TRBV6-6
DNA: TGTGCCAGCAGTGGACGTCCCGGGCTTACGAATGAGCAGTTCTTC
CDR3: CASSGRPGLTNEQFF

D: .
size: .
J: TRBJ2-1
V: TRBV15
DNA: TGTGCCACCAGCCCGCCCGGGGGCAATGAGCAGTTCTTC
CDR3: CATSPPGGNEQFF

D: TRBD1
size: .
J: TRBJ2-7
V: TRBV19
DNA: TGTGCCAGTAGTTTCACAGGGGGAGCGGCCTACGAGCAGTACTTC
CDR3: CASSFTGGAAYEQYF

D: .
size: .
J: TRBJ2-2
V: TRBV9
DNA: TGTGCCAGCAGCGTAGAGGTAGGGGCGAACACCGGGGAGCTGTTTTTT
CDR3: CASSVEVGANTGELFF

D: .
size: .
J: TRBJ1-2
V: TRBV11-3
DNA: TGTGCCAGCAGCTTAGATGGCCCCGGTTCAGGGGACGACAGGCCTGGCGGCTACACCTTC
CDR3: CASSLDGPGSGDDRPGGYTF

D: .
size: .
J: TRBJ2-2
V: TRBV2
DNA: TGTGCCAGCAGTGTGGGCCCCGGGGAGCTGTTTTTT
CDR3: CASSVGPGELFF

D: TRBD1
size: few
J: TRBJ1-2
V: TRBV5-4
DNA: TGTGCCAGCAGCTTGGGGACAGGGAACTATGGCTACACCTTC
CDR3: CASSLGTGNYGYTF

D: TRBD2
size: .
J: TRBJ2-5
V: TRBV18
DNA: TGTGCCAGCTCTCCGGGGGGGTCGGAGACCCAGTACTTC
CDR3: CASSPGGSETQYF

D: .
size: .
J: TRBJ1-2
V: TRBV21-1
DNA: TGTGCCAGCAGCAGCTCATACAGGACTAACTATGGCTACACCTTC
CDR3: CASSSSYRTNYGYTF

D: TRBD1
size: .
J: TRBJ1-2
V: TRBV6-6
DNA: TGTGCCAGCAGTGACTCTGCCGGGACAGGCCCCGGAGGCTACACCTTC
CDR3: CASSDSAGTGPGGYTF

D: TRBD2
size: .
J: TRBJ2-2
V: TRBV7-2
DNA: TGTGCCAGCAGCTTACGACTAGCGGGAAACACCGGGGAGCTGTTTTTT
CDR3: CASSLRLAGNTGELFF

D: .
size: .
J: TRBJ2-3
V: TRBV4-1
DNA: TGCGCCAGCAGCTCCTGGGGGAAGGGGCAAGAAGATACGCAGTATTTT
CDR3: CASSSWGKGQEDTQYF

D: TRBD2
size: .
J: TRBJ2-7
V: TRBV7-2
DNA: TGTGCCAGCAGCTCCGGACTAGCGGGAGGGTTATATGAGCAGTACTTC
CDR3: CASSSGLAGGLYEQYF

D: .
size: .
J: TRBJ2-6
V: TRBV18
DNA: TGTGCCAGCTCACCTTTTGACAGCTTCTCTGGGGCCAACGTCCTGACTTTC
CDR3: CASSPFDSFSGANVLTF

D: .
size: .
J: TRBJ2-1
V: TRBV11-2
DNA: TGTGCCAGCAAAGTTAGGGCCAGTAGTTGGAATGAGCAGTTCTTC
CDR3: CASKVRASSWNEQFF

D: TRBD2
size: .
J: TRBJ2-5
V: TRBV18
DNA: TGTGCCAGCTCACCACCGGGGGGGTTAACCCAGTACTTC
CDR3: CASSPPGGLTQYF

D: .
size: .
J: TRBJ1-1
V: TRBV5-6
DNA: TGTGCCAGCAGCAAGATATTAATACAGGGGAACACTGAAGCTTTCTTT
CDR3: CASSKILIQGNTEAFF

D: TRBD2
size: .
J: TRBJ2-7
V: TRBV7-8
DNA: TGTGCCAGCAGCTCCCCGGGGGGTCGGGAGCAGTACTTC
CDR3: CASSSPGGREQYF

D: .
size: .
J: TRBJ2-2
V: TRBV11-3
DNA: TGTGCCAGCAGCCAGACCGCCGGGGTAATATCTACCGGGGAGCTGTTTTTT
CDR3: CASSQTAGVISTGELFF

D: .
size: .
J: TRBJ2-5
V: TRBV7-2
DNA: TGTGCCAGCAGCATATCGGGGGTAACGGAGACCCAGTACTTC
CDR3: CASSISGVTETQYF

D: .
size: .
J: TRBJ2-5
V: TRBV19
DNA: TGTGCCAGTCTCACCCCCGAACAGGAGTACCAAGAGACCCAGTACTTC
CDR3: CASLTPEQEYQETQYF

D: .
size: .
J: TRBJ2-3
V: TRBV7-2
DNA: TGTGCCAGCAGCTTAGGGGATACTAGCACAGATACGCAGTATTTT
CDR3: CASSLGDTSTDTQYF

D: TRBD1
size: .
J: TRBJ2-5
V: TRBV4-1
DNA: TGCGCCAGCAGCCAGGGACAGGGGGCGAAAAGGGTCCCAGGGACCCAGTACTTC
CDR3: CASSQGQGAKRVPGTQYF

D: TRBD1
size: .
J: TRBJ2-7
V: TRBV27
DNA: TGTGCCAGCAGTTTAGGCTTGACAGGGAGATCCGAGCAGTACTTC
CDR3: CASSLGLTGRSEQYF

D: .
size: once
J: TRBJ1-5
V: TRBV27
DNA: TGTGCCAGCAGCCTTCGGGGACGAGGGGGACCGAGTCAGCCCCAGCATTTT
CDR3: CASSLRGRGGPSQPQHF

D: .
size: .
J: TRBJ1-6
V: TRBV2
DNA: TGTGCCAGCAGTGAAATTGGGGGCTATAATTCACCCCTCCACTTT
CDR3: CASSEIGGYNSPLHF

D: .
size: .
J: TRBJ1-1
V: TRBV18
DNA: TGTGCCAGCTCACCGAACCAGGGGACGGGCACTGAAGCTTTCTTT
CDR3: CASSPNQGTGTEAFF

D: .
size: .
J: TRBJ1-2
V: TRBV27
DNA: TGTGCCAGCAGTTTATCTGCAGGGCATGGCTACACCTTC
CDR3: CASSLSAGHGYTF

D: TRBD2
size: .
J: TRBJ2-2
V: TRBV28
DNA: TGTGCCAGCAGTTCCTCGGGACTAGCGGGTGACACCGGGGAGCTGTTTTTT
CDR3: CASSSSGLAGDTGELFF

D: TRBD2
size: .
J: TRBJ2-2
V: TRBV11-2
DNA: TGTGCCAGCAGCTCCAAGGGGGCTAGCGGGATCACCGGGGAGCTGTTTTTT
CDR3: CASSSKGASGITGELFF

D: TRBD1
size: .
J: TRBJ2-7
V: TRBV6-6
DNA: TGTGCCAGCAGTTCCGGGACAGGGCATGGGTACGAGCAGTACTTC
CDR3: CASSSGTGHGYEQYF

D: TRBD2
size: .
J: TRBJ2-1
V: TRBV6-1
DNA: TGTGCCAGCACCTGGCTAGCGGGAGACGACGAGCAGTTCTTC
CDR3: CASTWLAGDDEQFF